This T cell receptor (beta chain) was sequenced for a study of cytomegalovirus exposure and HLA in healthy donors (dated by TCRdb to 2017 to 2019). Regarding the complete study: According to an earlier analysis of 587 of the donors, about 179 million T cells yielded 117 million unique TCR beta sequences and approximately 280 Gb of sequence data. Approximately 300 gigabases of sequencing data and 91 million or so unique TCR sequences made up an early release that covered several hundred HLA-typed donors. Of the 398 genotyped donors, approximately 80% fell in the genetic ancestry cluster associated with self-reported Caucasian donors. The study aimed to test whether cataloging public T cell receptors could reveal signatures of past pathogen exposure. The study profiled the T cell repertoires of under 850 subjects by immunosequencing and related them to cytomegalovirus serostatus. Besides the first cohort of approximately 670 subjects, a separate validation cohort made up of around 120 different subjects was used. High-throughput TCR immunosequencing, statistical association of individual TCRs with disease status, and machine learning were combined to predict cytomegalovirus infection status. A later analysis re-analyzed previously published TCR beta repertoires from about 600 donors and added high-resolution HLA genotyping to study TCR occurrence patterns. Rather than drawing on any new phenotypic data, the later analysis identified candidate immune exposures from TCR beta sequences and the way those sequences occurred across donors. To decide whether each TCR beta V gene segment behaved as functional or pseudogenic, an earlier analysis of nearly 600 of the donors relied on high-throughput TCR beta sequencing. Donor age, sex, ethnicity and CMV serostatus were collected together with the repertoire data. In a later genetic analysis, genome-wide SNP genotypes for about three fifths of the 666 donors were used, and that subset was treated as a discovery cohort. Every repertoire in the discovery cohort had been generated on one and the same sequencing platform. HLA typing included class I and class II loci at four-digit resolution. Typing coverage differed by locus: A, B, C, DRB1 and DQB1 were typed in roughly 620-640 donors, DQA1 in roughly 500, DPA1 in some 570, and DPB1 in 450 to 490. Because of strong linkage in the cohort, a handful of DR-DQ haplotypes were treated as single units for association and clustering. Across approximately 420 genotyped donors of the cohort, an average of approximately 240,000 unique TCR beta nucleotide sequences per donor were sequenced, and roughly 18% of those sequences were non-productive.

The library was obtained by the immunoSEQ multiplex PCR assay. A mixture of 60 forward primers for TCR Vbeta segments and 13 reverse primers for TCR Jbeta segments was used in the multiplex PCR. Amplification of the CDR3 region of rearranged TCR beta genes was performed with a multiplex PCR assay on genomic DNA. The amplified TCR beta libraries were sequenced on the Illumina HiSeq System as 87-base-pair reads. The paper's processing steps were these. A later analysis tallied some 79 million unique TCR beta chains across the 600 to 700 repertoires, and approximately 11 million of those chains were shared by two or more donors. To remove PCR and sequencing errors, raw reads were error-corrected and collapsed into unique sequences using a nearest-neighbor algorithm that merged closely related sequences. CDR3 sequences were aligned to IMGT reference sequences to assign V, D and J gene segments. For a sequence to be retained, a match of at least six nucleotides was required to both a V gene segment and a J gene segment. Rearrangements were classified as productive when the CDR3 lacked stop codons and remained in frame with V and J, and all other rearrangements were classified as non-productive. CDR3 was defined according to IMGT convention as the region running from the second conserved V-encoded cysteine to the conserved J-encoded phenylalanine. Sequences without an unambiguous match to a single V gene segment were excluded from the earlier analysis of almost 600 of the donors. An earlier analysis of several hundred of the donors classified V segments as functional when productive rearrangements were above 56.7% and as segregating when the standard deviation between donors was above 5%. To diagnose cytomegalovirus status from the catalog of TCR beta chain sequences, a statistical classification framework was built. V and J gene assignment, in a later analysis, came from comparing TCR nucleotide sequences with IMGT/GENE-DB human TR gene sequences. The TCRdist pipeline was used in a later analysis to assign CDR3 sequences and most-parsimonious VDJ recombination scenarios. In a later analysis, every TCR beta chain was defined by the combination of its CDR3 amino acid sequence and its V-gene family, and reads without a unique V-gene family were dropped. To address suspected cross-contamination and a sequencing artifact, a later analysis removed approximately 590 highly shared, low-generation-probability nucleotide sequences. In a later analysis, a clonal expansion index was calculated for each public chain from normalized within-repertoire ranks of inferred template counts. In a later analysis, generation probabilities were computed using a VDJ recombination model fitted to out-of-frame rearrangements, and the results were checked against IGoR. In a later analysis, TCR-TCR, TCR-HLA and TCR-CMV co-occurrence was scored with hypergeometric tests, and a repertoire-size bias correction was applied to TCR pairs. False discovery rates were estimated in a later analysis by permuting HLA or CMV assignments 20 times. In a later analysis, co-occurring TCRs were grouped with DBSCAN, and TCRdist sequence similarity was added when clustering was performed within HLA-allele-positive subsets. Repertoires with fewer than 30,000 or more than 120,000 public chains, plus five repertoires with anomalous nucleotide sharing, were excluded from co-occurrence clustering. What TCRdb holds here is the immuneACCESS table cut down to in-frame rearrangements. Part of the clones is not present; checked against another copy, under half of the missing clones reflect an unresolved V gene, and the others are unexplained. Clone size and V and J calls were adopted from that table, with D and trimming inferred from the DNA. In this sample the table shows under 150,000 clones, about 76% of which occur a single time. 1.3% of the sample goes to the ten largest clones.

The cohort comprised 666 healthy bone marrow donors. All cohort members were sampled while nominally healthy, although unrecorded immune exposures were likely present. The donor tested CMV seronegative, placing the donor among the roughly 400 seronegative members of the cohort. A peripheral blood sample was collected from each donor, and TCR beta sequencing was performed on peripheral blood mononuclear cells. Genomic DNA extraction from the blood cell samples was performed with the Qiagen DNeasy Blood Extraction Kit. For this clone: Its antigen is still unknown. Base-call qualities are not available, and no considerably larger clone is one nucleotide away.

Here is what the overall study found, with its caveats: Immune exposure information for the cohort was limited to CMV serostatus. Linkage disequilibrium might explain the correlated functional status among segregating V segments, but an unknown experimental factor could not be excluded. Presence/absence analyses assumed roughly uniform sequencing depth across donors, an assumption that may not hold. According to a later genetic analysis, donors in an Asian-associated ancestry cluster had fewer N-insertions in productive TCRs than the approximately 710-donor mean. In a later analysis, HLA-associated TCR beta chains showed more clonal expansion and lower generation probabilities than non-associated chains that were equally common. According to a later analysis, most CMV-associated TCR beta chains appeared to be HLA-restricted, and the HLA associations seemed to be driven largely by CMV exposure. Only TCR beta chains were sequenced in this cohort, and the absence of alpha or paired-chain data limited detectable features. Broadly in line with IMGT annotations, most TCR beta V segments showed up in productive rearrangements about 90% or about 30% of the time in an earlier analysis of 587 of the donors. According to the authors, the approach could potentially be generalized to other disease states and immunological phenotypes. At a false discovery rate of 0.05, a later analysis linked some 18,000 TCR beta sequences to specific HLA alleles. Across donors, most TCR sequences were observed very rarely, whereas some public TCRs were present in many individuals. In vitro tests confirmed that a few of the cytomegalovirus-associated TCR beta chains recognize cytomegalovirus antigens. A further reported finding was that TCR beta sequences accurately predicted the HLA-A and HLA-B alleles for most subjects in the first cohort. V-gene and J-gene trimming of TCR beta chains was associated with a missense DCLRE1C variant in a later genetic analysis, and the association was replicated in an independent cohort. A total of 150 or so TCR beta chains were listed by the study as associated with cytomegalovirus. When HLA alleles, especially DR and DQ, strongly co-occurred, TCR associations were difficult to assign to individual alleles. Because HLA typing was missing for some donors at each locus, association tests included only the typed subset. Cytomegalovirus status was reported to be diagnosed by the classifier with high specificity and sensitivity in both the original and validation cohorts. The earlier analysis of some 560 of the donors excluded over 15 rarely observed V segments, including chromosome 9 orphons, because counts were too low. The sequencing pipeline was judged likely to have produced a cluster of highly shared sequence variants as a technical artifact. In a later analysis, the rate of TCR association differed among HLA loci, with DRB1 alleles having the most associated TCRs and HLA-C alleles having the fewest. According to a later analysis, parvovirus B19, influenza, CMV and Epstein-Barr virus appeared linked to several top co-occurrence clusters.

The receptor was isolated from a woman aged 40 to 50 in good health and CMV-seronegative. The sample was PBMCs.

The CDR3 protein is CASSIGTAYNQPQHF. The DNA reads TGTGCCAGCAGCATCGGGACAGCGTACAATCAGCCCCAGCATTTT. The chain is made from TRBV9 and TRBJ1-5, with 7 central nucleotides matching TRBD1. As encoded in the germline V gene, CDR1 is SGDLS while CDR2 is YYNGEE. V and J are trimmed by 4 bases and 3 bases, and the gene matches miss 7 bases of the junction. The CDR3, cysteine through phenylalanine, is 15 amino acids long. CDR3 DNA only is kept here, 45 bases in frame from base 1.